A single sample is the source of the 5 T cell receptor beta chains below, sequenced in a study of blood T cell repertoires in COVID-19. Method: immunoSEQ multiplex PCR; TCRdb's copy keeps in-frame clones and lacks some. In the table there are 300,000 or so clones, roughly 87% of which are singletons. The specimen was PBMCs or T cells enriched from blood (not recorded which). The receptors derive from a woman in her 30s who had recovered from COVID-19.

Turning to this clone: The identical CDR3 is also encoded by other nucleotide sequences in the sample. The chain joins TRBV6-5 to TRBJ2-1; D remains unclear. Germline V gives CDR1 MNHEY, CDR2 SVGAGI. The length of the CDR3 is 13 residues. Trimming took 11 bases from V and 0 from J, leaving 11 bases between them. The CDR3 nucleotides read TGTGCCTCCCGCGCGAGCTCCTACAATGAGCAGTTCTTC. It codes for CASRASSYNEQFF.

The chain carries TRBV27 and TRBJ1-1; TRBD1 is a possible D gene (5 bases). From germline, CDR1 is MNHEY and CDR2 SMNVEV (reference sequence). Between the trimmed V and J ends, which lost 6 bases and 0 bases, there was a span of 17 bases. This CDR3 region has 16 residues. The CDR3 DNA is TGTGCCAGCAGAGACCCGGGGGGTCCCATGAACACTGAAGCTTTCTTT. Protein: CASRDPGGPMNTEAFF.

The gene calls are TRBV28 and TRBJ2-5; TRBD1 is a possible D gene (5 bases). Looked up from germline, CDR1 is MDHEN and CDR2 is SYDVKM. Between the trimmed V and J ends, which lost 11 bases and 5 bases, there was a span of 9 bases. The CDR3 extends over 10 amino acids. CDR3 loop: CAVGVETQYF. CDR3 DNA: TGTGCCGTAGGGGTCGAGACCCAGTACTTC.

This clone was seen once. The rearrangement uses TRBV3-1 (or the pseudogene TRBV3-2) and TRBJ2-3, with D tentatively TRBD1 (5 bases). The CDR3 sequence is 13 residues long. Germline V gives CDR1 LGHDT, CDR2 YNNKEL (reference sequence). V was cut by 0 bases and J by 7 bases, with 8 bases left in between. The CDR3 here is CASSQEMGHTQYF. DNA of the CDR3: TGTGCCAGCAGCCAAGAGATGGGGCATACGCAGTATTTT.

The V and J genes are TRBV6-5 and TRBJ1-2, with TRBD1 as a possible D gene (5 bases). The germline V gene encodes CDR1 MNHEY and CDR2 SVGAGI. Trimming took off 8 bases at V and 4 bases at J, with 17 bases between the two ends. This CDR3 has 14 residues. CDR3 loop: CASLSKTDGYGYTF. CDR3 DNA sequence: TGTGCCAGCCTAAGCAAGACAGATGGCTATGGCTACACCTTC.